This TCR beta chain was sequenced during a study of blood T cells in healthy people across ages. A second PCR of about 6 to 11 cycles used a sample-barcoded 5' primer and a J-beta primer mix. TCRdb passed the 5' RACE reads through MiXCR, listing each CDR3 protein once. The sample consists of hundreds of thousands of distinct CDR3 sequences, 20% to 25% of them appearing once. This CDR3 is built from 14 residues. Germline CDR1 and CDR2: SGDLS and YYNGEE. The V and J ends lost 0 bases and 6 bases respectively, with 13 bases between them. Peripheral blood was drawn, around 9.5 milliliters per donor. Every sample gave at least 5.5 micrograms of total RNA when it was extracted.

Sequencing input: blood. This rearrangement joins TRBV9 to TRBJ2-7; no clear D. The source of this sequence is a man aged 70 or older in good health. CDR3 in DNA: TGTGCCAGCAGCGTAGTTAGGCCCTCGGGCGAGCAGTACTTC. Its translation: CASSVVRPSGEQYF.